Listed below are T cell receptor beta chains from one sample, sequenced in a study of T cells in Graves' hyperthyroidism and ophthalmopathy. TCRdb analysed the multiplex PCR reads with MiXCR anew, one entry per CDR3 protein. The table includes about 340,000 distinct CDR3 sequences, 15% to 20% detected once. The sample taken for sequencing was blood. These receptors all come from a woman in her fifties or sixties with Graves' hyperthyroidism. Both conserved end residues are trimmed from each CDR3. D genes are given only for firm matches.

v_call: TRBV20-1
d_call: TRBD2
cdr3_aa: SARRLAGQETQY

v_call: TRBV9
d_call: NA
cdr3_aa: ASSVGLQGLQETQY

v_call: TRBV6-1
d_call: NA
cdr3_aa: ASSHEGVNGYT

v_call: TRBV11-2
d_call: NA
cdr3_aa: ASSEPPNRAEAF

v_call: TRBV7-6
d_call: NA
cdr3_aa: ASSLSPSLTEAF

v_call: TRBV10-2
d_call: TRBD1
cdr3_aa: ASRAGTGAETQY

v_call: TRBV7-3
d_call: NA
cdr3_aa: ASSFQPTDTQY

v_call: TRBV19
d_call: NA
cdr3_aa: ASNPGRGQGGTDTQY

v_call: TRBV7-8
d_call: TRBD2
cdr3_aa: ASSPTSDSYEQY

v_call: TRBV5-1
d_call: NA
cdr3_aa: ASSYNGQSSYEQY

v_call: TRBV20-1
d_call: TRBD1
cdr3_aa: SAPAGQAYTEAF

v_call: TRBV6-2/TRBV6-3
d_call: NA
cdr3_aa: ASSYSRTNFYGYT

v_call: TRBV7-3
d_call: TRBD1
cdr3_aa: ASSLLGQGNSPLH

v_call: TRBV29-1
d_call: NA
cdr3_aa: SAELRRETEAF

v_call: TRBV5-1
d_call: NA
cdr3_aa: ASSLSLRQVTNQPQH

v_call: TRBV12-3/TRBV12-4
d_call: NA
cdr3_aa: ASSFGRDWTEAF

v_call: TRBV20-1
d_call: NA
cdr3_aa: SARKWASSLGTVSTEAF

v_call: TRBV19
d_call: TRBD1
cdr3_aa: ASSPGQGNPEQY

v_call: TRBV4-1
d_call: TRBD2
cdr3_aa: ASSQGLGGSVDTQY

v_call: TRBV20-1
d_call: TRBD1
cdr3_aa: SAPTGIDYGYT

v_call: TRBV12-3/TRBV12-4
d_call: NA
cdr3_aa: ASSSGGGGGVDTQY

v_call: TRBV6-1
d_call: NA
cdr3_aa: ASSLRWQTNEKLF

v_call: TRBV2
d_call: TRBD1
cdr3_aa: ASTGQGEKLF

v_call: TRBV27
d_call: NA
cdr3_aa: ASSFQSGPVAYEQY

v_call: TRBV5-1
d_call: TRBD2
cdr3_aa: ASSLVSSGSSEQF

v_call: TRBV20-1
d_call: NA
cdr3_aa: SARDSGQPGRNYGYT

v_call: TRBV9
d_call: TRBD1
cdr3_aa: ASSPTGGGEQY

v_call: TRBV12-3/TRBV12-4
d_call: NA
cdr3_aa: ASSSVNSPNTGELF

v_call: TRBV6-1
d_call: TRBD2
cdr3_aa: ASSVAGAPYEQY

v_call: TRBV25-1
d_call: TRBD2
cdr3_aa: ASSAGGGGGETQY

v_call: TRBV30
d_call: NA
cdr3_aa: AWSVERGLEAF

v_call: TRBV11-2
d_call: NA
cdr3_aa: ASRHQLDEQF

v_call: TRBV7-9
d_call: TRBD2
cdr3_aa: ASSLALVSGRWDNEQF

v_call: TRBV18
d_call: NA
cdr3_aa: ASSPKTDQPQH

v_call: TRBV5-1
d_call: TRBD2
cdr3_aa: ASSLGGSGTSYEQY

v_call: TRBV12-3/TRBV12-4
d_call: TRBD1
cdr3_aa: ASSRGPRGANVLT

v_call: TRBV30
d_call: NA
cdr3_aa: AWSIRDNEKLF

v_call: TRBV5-1
d_call: NA
cdr3_aa: ASSSSGGLSSGNTIY

v_call: TRBV7-3
d_call: NA
cdr3_aa: ASSLTPPGSGRNEQF

v_call: TRBV5-1
d_call: TRBD1
cdr3_aa: ASSSRQGTNAYEQY

v_call: TRBV28
d_call: NA
cdr3_aa: ASSHQGGGNQPQH

v_call: TRBV6-5
d_call: NA
cdr3_aa: ASSYHNSNTGELF

v_call: TRBV29-1
d_call: NA
cdr3_aa: SVESGSKGEQY

v_call: TRBV5-1
d_call: NA
cdr3_aa: ASSSTVVSYEQY

v_call: TRBV27
d_call: NA
cdr3_aa: ASSLELQSLPDTQY

v_call: TRBV6-5
d_call: NA
cdr3_aa: ASSYSLYTEAF

v_call: TRBV30
d_call: NA
cdr3_aa: AWNWGMNTGELF

v_call: TRBV12-3/TRBV12-4
d_call: NA
cdr3_aa: ASSFQEGNQPQH

v_call: TRBV12-5
d_call: NA
cdr3_aa: ASGLVPPQNSPLH

v_call: TRBV6-5
d_call: NA
cdr3_aa: ASSYPPGGHSNQPQH

v_call: TRBV6-1
d_call: TRBD2
cdr3_aa: ASSRLAPHEQY

v_call: TRBV7-3
d_call: NA
cdr3_aa: ASSMGLQETQY

v_call: TRBV2
d_call: NA
cdr3_aa: ASNLHYSNQPQH

v_call: TRBV19
d_call: NA
cdr3_aa: ASKDGQGPNEKLF

v_call: TRBV20-1
d_call: TRBD2
cdr3_aa: SARPHSGEGKQF